This note documents a single TCR beta chain sequence. The antigen remains unidentified. The sample originates from a study of cytomegalovirus exposure and HLA in healthy donors. PCR involved 60 Vbeta and 13 Jbeta primers. Original processing notes: In a later analysis, the count reached 76 million or so unique TCR beta chains, with 10 million to 14 million shared. The protocol was immunoSEQ multiplex PCR, while the TCRdb copy is restricted to in-frame clones and leaves out a portion. The V and J calls and the clone size are those of that table, but D and trimming were determined from the DNA. The sample consists of 130,000 or so clones, approximately 80% of them appearing once. The CDR3 has 13 residues. Germline lookup yields CDR1 MNHEY and CDR2 SMNVEV (reference sequence). Broader study findings: Sequence variants that were highly shared formed a cluster that was likely a sequencing artifact. Follow-up analysis found HLA locus-dependent TCR association rates, highest for DRB1 and lowest for HLA-C.

Sequencing was performed on PBMCs. The chain links TRBV27 to TRBJ2-3; maybe TRBD1 (6 bases). This receptor was taken from a man in his forties in good health and CMV-seronegative. This chain's CDR3 is CVTGLSPTDTQYF. CDR3 DNA: TGTGTAACAGGGCTTTCACCCACAGATACGCAGTATTTT.